This TCR beta chain was captured by sequencing in a study of OX40 agonist ivuxolimab in advanced cancers. The assay was immunoSEQ multiplex PCR, and TCRdb's table has in-frame clones only and misses some. The data contain approximately 41,000 clones, 89% of them singletons. This CDR3 contains 12 residues. CDR1 is SGHRS and CDR2 is YFSETQ in the germline V gene. Between the trimmed V and J ends, which lost 2 bases and 7 bases, there was a span of 9 bases. Sample: CD4+ or CD8+ T cells sorted from blood, taken in a trial of the OX40 agonist ivuxolimab. The chain carries TRBV5-1 and TRBJ1-2; unclear D gene. The source of this sequence is an adult with an advanced solid tumor such as melanoma, head and neck, liver or kidney cancer. DNA for the CDR3: TGCGCCAGCAGCTTTTACCCCGGTGGCTACACCTTC. Translating gives CASSFYPGGYTF.